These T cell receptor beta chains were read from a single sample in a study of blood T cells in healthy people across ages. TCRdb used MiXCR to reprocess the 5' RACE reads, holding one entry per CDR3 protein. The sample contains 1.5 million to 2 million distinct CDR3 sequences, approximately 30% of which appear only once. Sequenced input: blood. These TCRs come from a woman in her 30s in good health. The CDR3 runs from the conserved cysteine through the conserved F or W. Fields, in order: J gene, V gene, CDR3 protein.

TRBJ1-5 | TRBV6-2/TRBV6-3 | CASTSRGMGNQPQHF
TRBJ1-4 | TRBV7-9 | CASSGQGLDEKLFF
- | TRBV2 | CASGDQLPEQYF
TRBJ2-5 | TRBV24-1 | CATSPALQGRETQYF
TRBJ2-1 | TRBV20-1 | CSARAGTSGKGGQFF
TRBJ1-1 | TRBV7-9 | CASSLAGGSDDTEAFF
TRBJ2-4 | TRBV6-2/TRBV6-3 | CASSGAVVYIQYF
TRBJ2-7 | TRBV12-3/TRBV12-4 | CASSFLAGRSYEQYF
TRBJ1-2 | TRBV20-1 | CSAPRGPGGYTF
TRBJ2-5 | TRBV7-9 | CASSLTSYGQYF
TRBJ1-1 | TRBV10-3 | CAISGLLNTEAFF
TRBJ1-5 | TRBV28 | CAGKRAPGDQPQHF
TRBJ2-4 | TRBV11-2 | CASSSSGSYIQYF
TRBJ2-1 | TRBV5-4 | CASSESISRYNEQFF
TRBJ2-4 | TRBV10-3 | CAISEGAGPRNIQYF
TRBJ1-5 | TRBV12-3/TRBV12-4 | CASGTGVGQPQHF
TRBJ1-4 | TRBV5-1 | CASSPGTGSYEKLFF
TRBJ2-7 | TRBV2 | CARERTGGDEQYF
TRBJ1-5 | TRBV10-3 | CAISESIGYNFQPQHF
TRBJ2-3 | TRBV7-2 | CASSPQLTDTQYF
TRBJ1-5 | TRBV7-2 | CASSFAGGARQPQHF